This T cell receptor beta chain was sequenced during a study of T cell changes during pregnancy in multiple sclerosis. This CDR3 has 16 residues. Unmatched junction bases numbered 11, after V lost 1 base and J lost 8 bases. Germline lookup yields CDR1 SGHAT and CDR2 FQNNGV. Some clones are missing from TCRdb's copy, which holds only in-frame ones; the method was immunoSEQ multiplex PCR. The sample records under 90,000 clones, 94% being singletons. The clonotype was recovered from a female donor in good health, enrolled as a control in a pregnancy study. The J gene is TRBJ1-2, the V gene TRBV11-2, with 9 bases that match TRBD1. Sequences were derived from peripheral blood, sampled in the second trimester of pregnancy. The CDR3 DNA reads as TGTGCCAGCAGCTTAGCCGGGACAGGGACCCGAAGCGGCTACACCTTC. It codes for CASSLAGTGTRSGYTF. Full variable domain (rest looked up from reference TRBV11-2 and TRBJ1-2): EAGVAQSPRYKIIEKRQSVAFWCNPISGHATLYWYQQILGQGPKLLIQFQNNGVVDDSQLPKDRFSAERLKGVDSTLKIQPAKLEDSAVYLCASSLAGTGTRSGYTFGSGTRLTVV.